This TCR beta chain was obtained from a study of cytomegalovirus exposure and HLA in healthy donors. Researchers ran the PCR with 60 Vbeta and 13 Jbeta primers. Here immunoSEQ multiplex PCR was the method, and the copy in TCRdb shows in-frame clones only, minus some. The sample includes about 120,000 clones, roughly 65% of them seen just once. Sequencing was done on a sample of PBMCs. The TCR comes from a man between 40 and 49 years old in good health and CMV-seropositive.

CDR3 region: CASSLIAGATQYF. The DNA of the CDR3 is TGTGCCAGCAGCTTAATAGCGGGGGCCACTCAGTACTTC. J is TRBJ2-5 and V is TRBV7-3, with TRBD2 identical over 9 bases. Germline CDR1 is SGHTA and CDR2 is FQGTGA. The CDR3 spans 13 residues. V lost 1 base to trimming and J lost 11 bases; unmatched junction nucleotides: 5.